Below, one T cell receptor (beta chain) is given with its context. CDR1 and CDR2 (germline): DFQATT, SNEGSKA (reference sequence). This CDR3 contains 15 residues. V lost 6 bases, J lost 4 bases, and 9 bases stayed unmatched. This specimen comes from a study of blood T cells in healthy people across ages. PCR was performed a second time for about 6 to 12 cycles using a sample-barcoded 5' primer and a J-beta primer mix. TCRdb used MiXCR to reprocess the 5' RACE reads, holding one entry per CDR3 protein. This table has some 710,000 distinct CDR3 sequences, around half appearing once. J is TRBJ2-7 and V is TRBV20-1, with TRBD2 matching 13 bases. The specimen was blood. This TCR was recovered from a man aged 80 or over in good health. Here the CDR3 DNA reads TGCAGTGCCACCTCCGGGACTAGCGGGGTTTACGAGCAGTACTTC. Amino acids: CSATSGTSGVYEQYF.